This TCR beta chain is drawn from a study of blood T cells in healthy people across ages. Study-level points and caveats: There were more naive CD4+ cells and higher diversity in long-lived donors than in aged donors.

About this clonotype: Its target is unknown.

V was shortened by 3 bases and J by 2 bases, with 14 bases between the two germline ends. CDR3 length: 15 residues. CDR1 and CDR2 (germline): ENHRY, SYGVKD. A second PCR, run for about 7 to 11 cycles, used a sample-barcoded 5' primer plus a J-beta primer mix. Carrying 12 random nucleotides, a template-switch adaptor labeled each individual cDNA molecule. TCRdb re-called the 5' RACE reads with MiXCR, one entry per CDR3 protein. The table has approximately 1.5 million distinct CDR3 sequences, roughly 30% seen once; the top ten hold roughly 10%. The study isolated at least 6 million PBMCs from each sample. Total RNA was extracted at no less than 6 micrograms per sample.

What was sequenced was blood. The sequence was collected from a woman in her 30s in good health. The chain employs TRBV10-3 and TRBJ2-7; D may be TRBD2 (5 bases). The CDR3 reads CAISDFLLGTYEQYF. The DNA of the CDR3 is TGTGCCATCAGTGACTTCCTACTAGGGACCTACGAGCAGTACTTC.